This TCR beta chain was identified in a study of human T cells and chemical hapten exposure. Study-wide context: Chiefly female patients presented with alopecia areata, totalis or universalis. Study findings and constraints: Following DPC sensitization, TCRs present above 1 in 1000 frequency showed no change.

The time point is: pre-sensitization, week 0. Treatment indicated: therapeutic diphenylcyclopropenone sensitization with weekly scalp DPC. The CDR3 runs 14 residues. V lost 4 bases and J lost 7; bases outside the gene matches: 6. In germline, CDR1 is SGHAT, CDR2 FQNNGV. One entry per CDR3 protein, called by TCRdb with MiXCR from the RACE reads. The sample has 85,000 to 130,000 distinct CDR3 sequences, 9.5% to 15% seen once. Only a few counts were recorded for this clonotype. What it recognizes is unknown. The receptor was isolated from a woman aged 50 to 60 with alopecia areata. Some clones in this sample may be carry-over from other donors' samples. The source was whole blood, collected in connection with sensitization to the hapten diphenylcyclopropenone (DPC). The chain links TRBV11-2 to TRBJ2-4; 8 positions agree with TRBD1. The CDR3 protein is CASSSWTGRNIQYF. CDR3 in DNA: TGTGCCAGCAGCTCCTGGACAGGGAGGAACATTCAGTACTTC.